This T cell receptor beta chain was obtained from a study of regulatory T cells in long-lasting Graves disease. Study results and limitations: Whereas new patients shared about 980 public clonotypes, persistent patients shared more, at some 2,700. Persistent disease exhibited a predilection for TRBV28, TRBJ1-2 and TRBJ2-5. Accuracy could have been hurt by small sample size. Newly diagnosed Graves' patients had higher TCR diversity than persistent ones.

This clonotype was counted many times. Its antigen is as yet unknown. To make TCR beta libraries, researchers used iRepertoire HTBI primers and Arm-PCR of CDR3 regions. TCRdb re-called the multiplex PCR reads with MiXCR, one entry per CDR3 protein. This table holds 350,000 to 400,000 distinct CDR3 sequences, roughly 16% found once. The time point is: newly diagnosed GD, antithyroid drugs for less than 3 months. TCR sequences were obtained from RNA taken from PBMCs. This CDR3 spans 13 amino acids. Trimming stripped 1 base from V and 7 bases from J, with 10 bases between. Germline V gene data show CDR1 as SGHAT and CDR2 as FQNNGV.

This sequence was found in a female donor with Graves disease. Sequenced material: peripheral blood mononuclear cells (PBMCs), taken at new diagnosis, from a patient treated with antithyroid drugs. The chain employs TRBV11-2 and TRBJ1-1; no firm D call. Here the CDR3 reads CASSLASGSEAFF. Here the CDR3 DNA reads TGTGCCAGCAGCTTAGCTTCCGGCAGTGAAGCTTTCTTT.